This T cell receptor (beta chain) was profiled in a study of blood T cells in healthy people across ages. The V segment lost 0 bases and the J segment 4 bases; nucleotides outside the gene matches: 5. Germline CDR1 reads LGHNA; CDR2 reads YNFKEQ. CDR3 size: 16 residues. Whole-study findings and limits: Strongly correlated with naive T cell percentage was TCR beta diversity.

A sample-barcoded 5' primer and a J-beta primer mix were used in a second PCR of roughly 7 to 12 cycles. TCRdb redid the calling of the 5' RACE reads with MiXCR, one entry per CDR3 protein. The sample has around 800,000 distinct CDR3 sequences, under 30% seen once; the top ten hold 2.5% to 3.5%. About this clonotype: Its antigen is unidentified.

A further study also used this sample, focusing on T cells of mothers and their children.

The TCR originated in a boy younger than 18 in good health. Material: blood. The gene calls are TRBV4-2 and TRBJ1-4; 7 bases are shared with TRBD1. CDR3 sequence: CASSQDWGQNNEKLFF. The CDR3 DNA follows: TGTGCCAGCAGCCAAGATTGGGGACAGAATAATGAAAAACTGTTTTTT.